The 20 T cell receptor beta chains below all came from one sample that was sequenced in a study of cytomegalovirus exposure and HLA in healthy donors. The data were produced by immunoSEQ multiplex PCR, yet TCRdb's version contains in-frame clones alone and is incomplete. The sample consists of about 110,000 clones, about 85% of them appearing once. The sample taken for sequencing was PBMCs. Source of these receptors: a woman between 18 and 29 years old in good health and CMV-seronegative.

This clone was picked up one time. The CDR3 nucleotides are TGTGCCAGCAGTGAAGTATGGCGGGACACTGAAGCTTTCTTT. The encoded protein is CASSEVWRDTEAFF. The chain is built from TRBV6-1 and TRBJ1-1; D remains ambiguous. The CDR3 loop spans 14 amino acids. V shed 1 base and J shed 3 bases, with 9 bases lying between them. The germline gives CDR1 MNHNS, CDR2 SASEGT.

The chain couples TRBV10-3 to TRBJ2-5; D remains unclear. This CDR3 has 13 residues. Germline assignment: CDR1 ENHRY and CDR2 SYGVKD. V gave up 3 bases and J gave up 4 bases, with 9 bases separating them. This chain's CDR3 is CAISDGPGETQYF. CDR3 coding DNA: TGTGCCATCAGTGATGGGCCAGGAGAGACCCAGTACTTC.

The genes are TRBV5-4 and TRBJ2-6, with 10 nucleotides matching TRBD1. V lost 5 bases to trimming and J lost 4 bases; unmatched junction nucleotides: 3. CDR1 is SGHNT, CDR2 YYREEE, per germline (reference sequence). There are 15 residues in the CDR3. CDR3 loop: CASRTGGWGANVLTF. The CDR3 DNA follows: TGTGCCAGCAGGACAGGGGGCTGGGGGGCCAACGTCCTGACTTTC.

V and J are TRBV5-6 and TRBJ1-1; D ambiguous. V was pared by 0 bases and J by 6 bases, with 12 bases between. This CDR3 is built from 14 residues. Germline V gene lookup returns CDR1 SGHDT and CDR2 YYEEEE. This CDR3 is CASSLGGFAPEAFF. The CDR3 DNA sequence: TGTGCCAGCAGCTTGGGAGGGTTCGCCCCTGAAGCTTTCTTT.

The V and J genes are TRBV27 and TRBJ2-5; the match to TRBD1 covers 8 bases. Per germline, CDR1 MNHEY and CDR2 SMNVEV (reference sequence). Trimming at V came to 5 bases and at J to 2 bases, leaving 4 bases not matched to a gene. This CDR3 comprises 14 residues. The CDR3 DNA reads as TGTGCCAGCAGTCTCGGGACAGGACAAGAGACCCAGTACTTC. Translation gives CASSLGTGQETQYF.

The chain couples TRBV14 to TRBJ2-5; D gene uncertain. The germline V gene encodes CDR1 SGHDN and CDR2 FVKESK. The CDR3 loop spans 14 amino acids. The V end lost 0 bases, the J end lost 5 bases, and 10 bases lay between the germline ends. CDR3 sequence reads: CASSQEVAWETQYF. The CDR3 DNA is TGTGCCAGCAGCCAAGAGGTAGCCTGGGAGACCCAGTACTTC.

The chain is built from TRBV29-1 and TRBJ1-5, with D tentatively TRBD1 (6 bases). The V gene's germline CDR1 is SQVTM and CDR2 ANQGSEA. This CDR3 spans 15 amino acids. V was shortened by 8 bases and J by 3 bases, with 20 bases between the two germline ends. The CDR3 DNA reads as TGCAGCACTTCGATGGGGGGGGCCATCAATCAGCCCCAGCATTTT. Its translation is CSTSMGGAINQPQHF. Combining the CDR3 with reference TRBV29-1 and TRBJ1-5 gives the whole variable domain SAVISQKPSRDICQRGTSLTIQCQVDSQVTMMFWYRQQPGQSLTLIATANQGSEATYESGFVIDKFPISRPNLTFSTLTVSNMSPEDSSIYLCSTSMGGAINQPQHFGDGTRLSIL.

The chain has TRBV2 and TRBJ2-7; D possibly corresponds to TRBD1 (6 bases). The CDR3 length is 13 residues. Germline V gene lookup returns CDR1 SNHLY and CDR2 FYNNEI. Trimming removed 6 bases from V and 4 bases from J, with 13 bases in between. CDR3 residues: CASSRDKIYEQYF. The CDR3 DNA reads TGTGCCAGCAGCCGGGACAAAATATACGAGCAGTACTTC.

The chain carries TRBV5-1 and TRBJ1-2; D possibly corresponds to TRBD1 (6 bases). CDR1 and CDR2 (germline): SGHRS, YFSETQ. The CDR3 extends over 15 amino acids. Trimming pared 0 bases from V and 5 bases from J, leaving 14 bases between. The CDR3 sequence is CASSLGQEKRYGYTF. CDR3 bases: TGCGCCAGCAGCTTGGGACAGGAGAAACGGTATGGCTACACCTTC.

The gene calls are TRBV2 and TRBJ2-5, with D uncertain. The CDR3 spans 13 residues. Trimming shortened V by 7 bases and J by 0 bases, and 9 bases separated the two germline ends. The germline V gene has CDR1 SNHLY and CDR2 FYNNEI. CDR3 sequence (DNA): TGTGCCAGCACGGCGGAGTACCAAGAGACCCAGTACTTC. Protein sequence: CASTAEYQETQYF.

This clone was observed a single time. The chain is built from TRBV5-6 and TRBJ1-2; D possibly corresponds to TRBD1 (5 bases). CDR1 and CDR2 from the germline V gene are SGHDT and YYEEEE. Trimming removed 4 bases at V and 4 bases at J, with 14 bases between. This CDR3 region has 14 residues. CDR3 DNA sequence: TGTGCCAGCAGCCCCGTTATGGGGGGCTATGGCTACACCTTC. Translation gives CASSPVMGGYGYTF.

The chain carries TRBV7-3 and TRBJ1-6, with a possible D match to TRBD1 (6 bases). This CDR3 comprises 17 residues. The V end was cut by 5 bases, the J end by 0 bases, with 14 bases between. Germline V lookup: CDR1 SGHTA, CDR2 FQGTGA. CDR3 region: CASSQKRGCSYNSPLHF. The CDR3 nucleotides are TGTGCCAGCAGCCAAAAGAGGGGGTGCTCCTATAATTCACCCCTCCACTTT.

The gene calls are TRBV7-2 and TRBJ1-1, with 8 bases identical to TRBD1. The ends lost 3 bases at V and 0 bases at J; junction bases unmatched: 3. The CDR3 has 15 amino acids. CDR1 is SGHTA, CDR2 FQGNSA, per germline. CDR3: CASSFWTGLNTEAFF. The CDR3, as DNA: TGTGCCAGCAGCTTTTGGACAGGGTTGAACACTGAAGCTTTCTTT.

This chain connects TRBV9 to TRBJ1-6, with TRBD1 identical over 8 bases. V gave up 2 bases and J gave up 4 bases; unmatched junction bases: 5. The CDR3 extends over 16 amino acids. Germline lookup yields CDR1 SGDLS and CDR2 YYNGEE. CDR3 nucleotides: TGTGCCAGCAGCGTCGGACAGGGTGGGTATAATTCACCCCTCCACTTT. This translates into CASSVGQGGYNSPLHF.

The chain couples TRBV30 to TRBJ1-5; unclear D gene. V lost 2 bases, J lost 0 bases, and 8 bases lay in between. The V gene's germline CDR1 is GTSNPN and CDR2 SVGIG (reference sequence). The CDR3 totals 14 residues. The CDR3 DNA sequence: TGTGCCTGGAGTTTGGACTTTAGCAATCAGCCCCAGCATTTT. Amino acids: CAWSLDFSNQPQHF. The full variable domain, with the rest looked up from reference TRBV30 and TRBJ1-5, is SQTIHQWPATLVQPVGSPLSLECTVEGTSNPNLYWYRQAAGRGLQLLFYSVGIGQISSEVPQNLSASRPQDRQFILSSKKLLLSDSGFYLCAWSLDFSNQPQHFGDGTRLSIL.

This chain links TRBV25-1 with TRBJ1-1; no firm D call. Trimming removed 1 base from V and 4 bases from J, with 13 bases in between. The CDR3 is 15 amino acids. Germline CDR1 and CDR2: MGHDK and SYGVNS. Here the CDR3 DNA reads TGTGCCAGCAGTGAATCCCGTGAGGGTCGCACTGAAGCTTTCTTT. It codes for CASSESREGRTEAFF.

This clone was seen only once. The rearrangement links TRBV19 to TRBJ1-1; 9 nucleotides line up with TRBD1. Unmatched junction bases numbered 11, after V lost 5 bases and J lost 4 bases. CDR3 length: 16 residues. The germline gives CDR1 LNHDA, CDR2 SQIVND (reference sequence). CDR3 coding DNA: TGTGCCAGTAGTTTACATCCACAGGGGGCAGTCACTGAAGCTTTCTTT. It encodes CASSLHPQGAVTEAFF. Full variable domain (remainder filled in from reference TRBV19 and TRBJ1-1): DGGITQSPKYLFRKEGQNVTLSCEQNLNHDAMYWYRQDPGQGLRLIYYSQIVNDFQKGDIAEGYSVSREKKESFPLTVTSAQKNPTAFYLCASSLHPQGAVTEAFFGQGTRLTVV.

The chain has TRBV29-1 and TRBJ2-7; weak D call: TRBD2 (5 bases). The ends were cut back, 1 base at V and 6 bases at J, with 13 bases in the middle. This CDR3 has 13 residues. CDR1 and CDR2 from the germline V gene are SQVTM and ANQGSEA. Here the CDR3 DNA reads TGCAGCGTTGAAGTCGGGGTTTCCGGCGAGCAGTACTTC. It encodes CSVEVGVSGEQYF.

The V and J genes are TRBV19 and TRBJ1-1; a weak D match, TRBD1 (5 bases). Germline-derived CDR1 and CDR2 are LNHDA and SQIVND (reference sequence). The length of the CDR3 is 14 residues. Trimming cost V 2 bases and J 4 bases, with 11 bases left between them. This CDR3 reads CASSIRGEITEAFF. CDR3 DNA: TGTGCCAGTAGTATAAGGGGCGAGATCACTGAAGCTTTCTTT. Full variable domain (outside the CDR3, taken from reference TRBV19 and TRBJ1-1): DGGITQSPKYLFRKEGQNVTLSCEQNLNHDAMYWYRQDPGQGLRLIYYSQIVNDFQKGDIAEGYSVSREKKESFPLTVTSAQKNPTAFYLCASSIRGEITEAFFGQGTRLTVV.

The rearrangement uses TRBV25-1 and TRBJ2-5; 9 bases are shared with TRBD1. The CDR3 is 14 amino acids. V lost 5 bases, J lost 2 bases, and 3 bases stayed unmatched. Germline values: CDR1 MGHDK, CDR2 SYGVNS. CDR3 sequence reads: CASSPGQGQETQYF. The CDR3 nucleotides read TGTGCCAGCAGTCCCGGACAGGGGCAAGAGACCCAGTACTTC.